This is a list of T cell receptor beta chains from one sample in a study of tumor-infiltrating lymphocytes in oesophageal squamous cell carcinoma. TCRdb re-derived calls from the PCR reads in MiXCR, one entry per CDR3 protein. The data hold 10,000 to 15,000 distinct CDR3 sequences, with approximately 52% observed a single time. Sequenced material: normal esophageal tissue next to the tumor. These receptor sequences come from a male donor with esophageal squamous cell carcinoma. CDR3s include the opening cysteine and the closing phenylalanine or tryptophan. Each record gives: V gene, D gene, J gene, clone size, CDR3 DNA, CDR3 protein. D genes are given only for firm matches. Clone size, where shown, is once, few, many, or a class for clones that have expanded.

v_gene: TRBV7-2
d_gene: TRBD1
j_gene: TRBJ2-7
abundance: large
CDR3nt: TGTGCCAGCAGCCGGGGACAGACCTACGAGCAGTACTTC
CDR3aa: CASSRGQTYEQYF

v_gene: TRBV7-7
d_gene: -
j_gene: TRBJ1-2
abundance: many
CDR3nt: TGTGCTAGCAGCATTGAACAGGGCCACTATGGCTACACCTTC
CDR3aa: CASSIEQGHYGYTF

v_gene: TRBV7-3
d_gene: TRBD1
j_gene: TRBJ2-1
abundance: -
CDR3nt: TGTGCCAGCAGCGAAACAGGGGGCTCCTACAATGAGCAGTTCTTC
CDR3aa: CASSETGGSYNEQFF

v_gene: TRBV6-2/TRBV6-3
d_gene: -
j_gene: TRBJ2-5
abundance: -
CDR3nt: TGTGCCAGCAGTTACGACAGCCGGCCACGAGAGACCCAGTACTTC
CDR3aa: CASSYDSRPRETQYF

v_gene: TRBV11-2
d_gene: -
j_gene: TRBJ1-1
abundance: many
CDR3nt: TGTGCCAGCAGCTTAGCTCTGAACACTGAAGCTTTCTTT
CDR3aa: CASSLALNTEAFF

v_gene: TRBV12-3/TRBV12-4
d_gene: TRBD2
j_gene: TRBJ2-1
abundance: -
CDR3nt: TGTGCCAGCAGTTCCGGGACTAGCGGAGACAATGAGCAGTTCTTC
CDR3aa: CASSSGTSGDNEQFF

v_gene: TRBV18
d_gene: TRBD1
j_gene: TRBJ1-2
abundance: -
CDR3nt: TGTGCCAGCTCATCGACCGGGACAGGGCGATATGGCTACACCTTC
CDR3aa: CASSSTGTGRYGYTF

v_gene: TRBV6-1
d_gene: TRBD2
j_gene: TRBJ2-7
abundance: -
CDR3nt: TGTGCCAGCAGTGAGGCTAGCGGGAGCTCCTACGAGCAGTACTTT
CDR3aa: CASSEASGSSYEQYF

v_gene: TRBV6-1
d_gene: TRBD1
j_gene: TRBJ1-5
abundance: -
CDR3nt: TGTGCCAGCAGTGTGGGGACAGGGATCAATCAGCCCCAGCATTTT
CDR3aa: CASSVGTGINQPQHF

v_gene: TRBV7-3
d_gene: -
j_gene: TRBJ2-1
abundance: once
CDR3nt: TGTGCCAGCAGCTTAGAAGGGGAAGGCTACAATGAGCAGTTCTTC
CDR3aa: CASSLEGEGYNEQFF

v_gene: TRBV10-1
d_gene: TRBD1
j_gene: TRBJ2-3
abundance: -
CDR3nt: TGCGCCAGCAGTGGGGGCCGGGACAGGTACACAGATACGCAGTATTTT
CDR3aa: CASSGGRDRYTDTQYF

v_gene: TRBV5-1
d_gene: TRBD2
j_gene: TRBJ2-5
abundance: many
CDR3nt: TGCGCCAGCAGCCAGGGGACTAGCGGAAGTGTTAAAGAGACCCAGTACTTC
CDR3aa: CASSQGTSGSVKETQYF

v_gene: TRBV7-1
d_gene: -
j_gene: TRBJ2-7
abundance: once
CDR3nt: TGTGCCATCAAAATACAGGGCCCTGGGAACGAGCAGTACTTC
CDR3aa: CAIKIQGPGNEQYF

v_gene: TRBV6-4
d_gene: TRBD1
j_gene: TRBJ2-1
abundance: few
CDR3nt: TGTGCCAGCAGTGCGGTGGGACAGGCTAACAATGAGCAGTTCTTC
CDR3aa: CASSAVGQANNEQFF

v_gene: TRBV6-1
d_gene: -
j_gene: TRBJ2-1
abundance: -
CDR3nt: TGTGCCAGCAGTGAAGGCGATCCTCATGAGCAGTTCTTC
CDR3aa: CASSEGDPHEQFF

v_gene: TRBV7-9
d_gene: TRBD2
j_gene: TRBJ2-1
abundance: medium-sized
CDR3nt: TGTGCCAGCAGCTCGGGAATAGCGGGAGCCCGGGCCAATGAGCAGTTCTTC
CDR3aa: CASSSGIAGARANEQFF

v_gene: TRBV7-3
d_gene: TRBD2
j_gene: TRBJ2-7
abundance: -
CDR3nt: TGTGCCAGCAGCTTAAGACGGGGGGGCCTCAATGAGCAGTACTTC
CDR3aa: CASSLRRGGLNEQYF

v_gene: TRBV12-3/TRBV12-4
d_gene: -
j_gene: TRBJ2-7
abundance: -
CDR3nt: TGTGCCAGCAGTTTAGAAAGGCAGCTCCAAGAAAGATACGAGCAGTACTTC
CDR3aa: CASSLERQLQERYEQYF

v_gene: TRBV7-3
d_gene: -
j_gene: TRBJ2-3
abundance: medium-sized
CDR3nt: TGTGCCAGCAGCTTAGGATCGGTCTATACGCAGTATTTT
CDR3aa: CASSLGSVYTQYF

v_gene: TRBV12-3/TRBV12-4
d_gene: -
j_gene: TRBJ2-1
abundance: -
CDR3nt: TGTGCCAGCAGTTTAAAGCGGAACAATGAGCAGTTCTTC
CDR3aa: CASSLKRNNEQFF

v_gene: TRBV5-1
d_gene: TRBD2
j_gene: TRBJ2-1
abundance: many
CDR3nt: TGCGCCAGCAGCTCCGGGACTAGCTTCAATGAGCAGTTCTTC
CDR3aa: CASSSGTSFNEQFF

v_gene: TRBV28
d_gene: -
j_gene: TRBJ2-7
abundance: -
CDR3nt: TGTGCCAGCAGTTTACCCTACGGCGTTCACTACGAGCAGTACTTC
CDR3aa: CASSLPYGVHYEQYF

v_gene: TRBV7-2
d_gene: -
j_gene: TRBJ2-5
abundance: -
CDR3nt: TGTGCCAGCAGCTTAACAGGGTATCAAGAGACCCAGTACTTC
CDR3aa: CASSLTGYQETQYF

v_gene: TRBV7-3
d_gene: TRBD2
j_gene: TRBJ2-1
abundance: -
CDR3nt: TGTGCCAGCAGCTCAACCGGGACTAGCGGGAGTTTTTTCGGCAATGAGCAGTTCTTC
CDR3aa: CASSSTGTSGSFFGNEQFF

v_gene: TRBV28
d_gene: -
j_gene: TRBJ2-1
abundance: -
CDR3nt: TGTGCCAGTAGACCCGGACTGGTAAATGAGCAGTTCTTC
CDR3aa: CASRPGLVNEQFF

v_gene: TRBV7-3
d_gene: -
j_gene: TRBJ2-7
abundance: once
CDR3nt: TGTGCCAGCAGCATTGGAGGGGGCTACGAGCAGTACTTC
CDR3aa: CASSIGGGYEQYF

v_gene: TRBV27
d_gene: TRBD1
j_gene: TRBJ2-3
abundance: -
CDR3nt: TGTGCCAGCAGTGGGGGACAGGGGGGAACAGATACGCAGTATTTT
CDR3aa: CASSGGQGGTDTQYF

v_gene: TRBV7-4
d_gene: -
j_gene: TRBJ2-7
abundance: -
CDR3nt: TGTGCCAGCAGCCGCCCCCAGGCAGGTCGCTCCTACGAGCAGTACTTC
CDR3aa: CASSRPQAGRSYEQYF

v_gene: TRBV7-4
d_gene: -
j_gene: TRBJ2-1
abundance: -
CDR3nt: TGTGCCAGCAGCTTAGGAGTGTGGGGGAGTGACTACAATGAGCAGTTCTTC
CDR3aa: CASSLGVWGSDYNEQFF

v_gene: TRBV28
d_gene: -
j_gene: TRBJ2-7
abundance: many
CDR3nt: TGTGCCAGCAGTTTTGCGACCGAAATCTCCTACGAGCAGTACTTC
CDR3aa: CASSFATEISYEQYF

v_gene: TRBV6-8
d_gene: -
j_gene: TRBJ2-5
abundance: -
CDR3nt: TGTGCCACCCAGCTGGGGGGTTCCCAAGAGACCCAGTACTTC
CDR3aa: CATQLGGSQETQYF

v_gene: TRBV28
d_gene: -
j_gene: TRBJ2-7
abundance: -
CDR3nt: TGTGCCAGCAGTTTACCTGCAGACATTCCCTACGAGCAGTACTTC
CDR3aa: CASSLPADIPYEQYF

v_gene: TRBV7-6
d_gene: TRBD1
j_gene: TRBJ2-7
abundance: medium-sized
CDR3nt: TGTGCCAGCAGCCTCGGGACAGTGAATTACGAGCAGTACTTC
CDR3aa: CASSLGTVNYEQYF

v_gene: TRBV12-5
d_gene: TRBD2
j_gene: TRBJ2-7
abundance: once
CDR3nt: TGTGCTAGTGGCCACGGGGGGGCGGGGGAGCAGTACTTC
CDR3aa: CASGHGGAGEQYF

v_gene: TRBV6-5
d_gene: -
j_gene: TRBJ2-7
abundance: -
CDR3nt: TGTGCCAGCCAAGGTCTACTAGAAGGCCGGAGGGGCGAGCAGTACTTC
CDR3aa: CASQGLLEGRRGEQYF

v_gene: TRBV2
d_gene: TRBD2
j_gene: TRBJ2-1
abundance: medium-sized
CDR3nt: TGTGCCAGCAGTGATCAGGCGGGGGGCTACAATGAGCAGTTCTTC
CDR3aa: CASSDQAGGYNEQFF

v_gene: TRBV7-3
d_gene: -
j_gene: TRBJ2-1
abundance: once
CDR3nt: TGTGCCAGCAGCTTAACTGTAAGCTCCCACAATGAGCAGTTCTTC
CDR3aa: CASSLTVSSHNEQFF

v_gene: TRBV11-2
d_gene: TRBD2
j_gene: TRBJ2-1
abundance: medium-sized
CDR3nt: TGTGCCAGCAGCTTAGAGCTACTAGCGGGATTAGGCGCCTACAATGAGCAGTTCTTC
CDR3aa: CASSLELLAGLGAYNEQFF

v_gene: TRBV24-1
d_gene: -
j_gene: TRBJ2-5
abundance: -
CDR3nt: TGTGCCACCAGTCTTGGCGAGACCCAGTACTTC
CDR3aa: CATSLGETQYF

v_gene: TRBV11-2
d_gene: TRBD2
j_gene: TRBJ2-1
abundance: -
CDR3nt: TGTGCCAGCAGCTATCTGGGACTAGCGGGAGTCCTCTACAATGAGCAGTTCTTC
CDR3aa: CASSYLGLAGVLYNEQFF

v_gene: TRBV5-1
d_gene: -
j_gene: TRBJ2-6
abundance: few
CDR3nt: TGCGCCAGCAGCTTGGCAGTAGATGGTGGGGCCAACGTCCTGACTTTC
CDR3aa: CASSLAVDGGANVLTF

v_gene: TRBV6-1
d_gene: -
j_gene: TRBJ2-3
abundance: large
CDR3nt: TGTGCCAGCTCTTCGGGGGCAACGCAGTATTTT
CDR3aa: CASSSGATQYF

v_gene: TRBV7-6
d_gene: TRBD2
j_gene: TRBJ2-3
abundance: -
CDR3nt: TGTGCTAGCAGCTTAAGTAGGGCGGGAGAGCGCCGCCGATGGGATACGCAGTATTTT
CDR3aa: CASSLSRAGERRRWDTQYF

v_gene: TRBV6-1
d_gene: TRBD1
j_gene: TRBJ2-2
abundance: many
CDR3nt: TGTGCCAGCAGGATAAGACAGGGGGCGCTCACCGGGGAGCTGTTTTTT
CDR3aa: CASRIRQGALTGELFF

v_gene: TRBV7-4
d_gene: -
j_gene: TRBJ2-1
abundance: once
CDR3nt: TGTGCCAGCAGCGCAACAGGGCAGGATGAGCAGTTCTTC
CDR3aa: CASSATGQDEQFF

v_gene: TRBV6-6
d_gene: -
j_gene: TRBJ2-5
abundance: -
CDR3nt: TGTGCCACCGAGGGGGGGGCCAGCACAGTGCTGTACTTC
CDR3aa: CATEGGASTVLYF

v_gene: TRBV6-8
d_gene: TRBD2
j_gene: TRBJ2-1
abundance: -
CDR3nt: TGTGCCAGCAGTTACTTAGGGACTAGCGGGATGTACAATGAGCAGTTCTTC
CDR3aa: CASSYLGTSGMYNEQFF

v_gene: TRBV7-2
d_gene: TRBD2
j_gene: TRBJ2-3
abundance: -
CDR3nt: TGTGCCAGCAGCTTAAGGGTAGCGGGAGGGCTCTCCTACGAGCAGTATTTT
CDR3aa: CASSLRVAGGLSYEQYF

v_gene: TRBV7-9
d_gene: -
j_gene: TRBJ2-7
abundance: medium-sized
CDR3nt: TGTGCCAGCAGCCCAGAGGCGGGTAACTACGAGCAGTACTTC
CDR3aa: CASSPEAGNYEQYF

v_gene: TRBV28
d_gene: TRBD2
j_gene: TRBJ2-2
abundance: medium-sized
CDR3nt: TGTGCCAGCAGTCAGACTAGCGCGGCCGGGGAGCTGTTTTTT
CDR3aa: CASSQTSAAGELFF

v_gene: TRBV7-2
d_gene: -
j_gene: TRBJ2-7
abundance: -
CDR3nt: TGTGCCAGCAGCGTTGGACACCTGTCCTACGAGCAGTACTTC
CDR3aa: CASSVGHLSYEQYF

v_gene: TRBV7-2
d_gene: TRBD2
j_gene: TRBJ2-7
abundance: -
CDR3nt: TGTGCCAGCAGCCGACTAGCGGAAAGTCTGCAGTACTTC
CDR3aa: CASSRLAESLQYF

v_gene: TRBV7-3
d_gene: TRBD1
j_gene: TRBJ2-7
abundance: -
CDR3nt: TGTGCCAGCAGCTTAGTACCCCCGCGACAGGGGGCTTTCTACGAGCAGTACTTC
CDR3aa: CASSLVPPRQGAFYEQYF

v_gene: TRBV7-2
d_gene: -
j_gene: TRBJ1-2
abundance: medium-sized
CDR3nt: TGTGCCAGCAGCCAAAGGACGGGACACCTTACTAACTATGGCTACACCTTC
CDR3aa: CASSQRTGHLTNYGYTF